The following is a T cell receptor (beta chain) sequence with its context. The antigen is not known. V lost 4 bases and J lost 3; bases outside the gene matches: 10. The germline gives CDR1 SEHNR, CDR2 FQNEAQ (reference sequence). This CDR3 spans 16 amino acids. In TCRdb, the 5' RACE reads were re-called with MiXCR into one record per CDR3 protein. The repertoire holds roughly 700,000 distinct CDR3 sequences, with 15% to 20% as singletons. The data derive from a study of CD8 T cells in ankylosing spondylitis. Findings of the study overall: A motif in TCR beta, a set of eight highly homologous variants, appeared characteristic of ankylosing spondylitis blood. Disease-linked clones displayed a CD8+ phenotype and appeared relatively rarely in peripheral blood.

The receptor was derived from a male donor with ankylosing spondylitis. The chain carries TRBV7-9 and TRBJ1-2; 8 nucleotides match TRBD1. The sample taken for sequencing was blood, either unsorted or a sorted T cell fraction (not recorded which). DNA of the CDR3: TGTGCCAGCAGCTCCTTGGTCGGACAGGGTTACTATGGCTACACCTTC. Translated: CASSSLVGQGYYGYTF. Full variable domain (rest looked up from reference TRBV7-9 and TRBJ1-2): DTGVSQNPRHKITKRGQNVTFRCDPISEHNRLYWYRQTLGQGPEFLTYFQNEAQLEKSRLLSDRFSAERPKGSFSTLEIQRTEQGDSAMYLCASSSLVGQGYYGYTFGSGTRLTVV.